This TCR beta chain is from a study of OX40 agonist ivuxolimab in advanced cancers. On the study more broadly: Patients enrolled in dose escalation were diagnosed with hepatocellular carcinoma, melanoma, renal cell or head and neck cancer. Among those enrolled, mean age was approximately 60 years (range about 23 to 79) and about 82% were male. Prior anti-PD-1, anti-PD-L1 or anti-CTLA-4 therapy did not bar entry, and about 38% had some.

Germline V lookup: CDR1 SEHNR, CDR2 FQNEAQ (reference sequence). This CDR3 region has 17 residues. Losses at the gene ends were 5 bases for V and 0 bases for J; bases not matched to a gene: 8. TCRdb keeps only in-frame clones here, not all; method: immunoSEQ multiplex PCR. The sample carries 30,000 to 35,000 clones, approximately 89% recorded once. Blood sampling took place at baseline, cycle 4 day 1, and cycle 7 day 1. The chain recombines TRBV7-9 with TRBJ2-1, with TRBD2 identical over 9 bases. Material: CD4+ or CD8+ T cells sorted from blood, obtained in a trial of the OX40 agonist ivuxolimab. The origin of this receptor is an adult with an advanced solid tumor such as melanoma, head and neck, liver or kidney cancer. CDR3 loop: CASSTRGGASSYNEQFF. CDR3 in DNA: TGTGCCAGCAGCACCCGCGGGGGGGCCAGCTCCTACAATGAGCAGTTCTTC.